This TCR beta chain derives from a study of post-analysis software for immune sequencing data. Overall study: Relapsing-remitting, secondary progressive and progressive-relapsing multiple sclerosis courses were included.

This clonotype was counted between two and nine times. Its antigen is not known. Study findings and constraints: The study found significantly lower normalized Chao1 diversity in multiple sclerosis patients than in controls. Strong co-clustering by F measure linked samples that shared a preparation batch.

cDNA libraries of TCR beta carried unique molecular identifiers. About half a million cDNA molecules were recovered from an input of about 0.9 to 10 million T cells. TCRdb re-called the PCR reads with MiXCR, one entry per CDR3 protein. The table has hundreds of thousands of distinct CDR3 sequences, 55% to 70% seen once; the top ten hold about 11%. The material sequenced was blood. The source is a girl aged 2 to 9 with multiple sclerosis.

In DNA, the CDR3 is TGCAGTGCTAGAGACGCCGGGCGCTCCGGGACTAGCGGGGGGCCCACAGATACGCAGTATTTT. This codes for CSARDAGRSGTSGGPTDTQYF. The rearrangement joins TRBV20-1 to TRBJ2-3, with 15 bases that match TRBD2. The CDR3 totals 21 residues. Germline lookup yields CDR1 DFQATT and CDR2 SNEGSKA (reference sequence). The ends lost 0 bases at V and 2 bases at J; junction bases unmatched: 15.